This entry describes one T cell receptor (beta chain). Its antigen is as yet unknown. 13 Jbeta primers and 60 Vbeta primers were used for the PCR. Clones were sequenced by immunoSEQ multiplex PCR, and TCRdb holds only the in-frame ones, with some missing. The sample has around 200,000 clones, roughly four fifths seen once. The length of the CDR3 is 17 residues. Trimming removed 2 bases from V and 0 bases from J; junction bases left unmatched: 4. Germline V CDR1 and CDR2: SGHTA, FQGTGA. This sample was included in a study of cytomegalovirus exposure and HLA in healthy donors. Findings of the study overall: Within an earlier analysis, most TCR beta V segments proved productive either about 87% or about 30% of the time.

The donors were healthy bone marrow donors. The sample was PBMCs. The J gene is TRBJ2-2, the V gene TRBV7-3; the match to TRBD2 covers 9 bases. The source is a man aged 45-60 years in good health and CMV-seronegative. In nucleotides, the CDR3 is TGTGCCAGCAGCTTAGGTAGCGGGGGCCCGAACACCGGGGAGCTGTTTTTT. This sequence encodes CASSLGSGGPNTGELFF.